This passage covers 23 T cell receptor beta chains from one sample sequenced in a study of long-term antiretroviral therapy in people with HIV. The assay, immunoSEQ v3.0, was run at survey level. Profiled with immunoSEQ multiplex PCR; TCRdb holds only in-frame clones, not every one. The repertoire holds 15,000 or so clones, with over 75% as singletons. This specimen was unsorted PBMCs, taken 6.2 years after starting antiretroviral therapy. These receptors all come from a man between 40 and 49 years old with HIV.

V and J are TRBV7-2 and TRBJ1-1; D gene uncertain. The ends were cut back, 5 bases at V and 1 base at J, with 20 bases in the middle. CDR3 length: 17 residues. Germline CDR1 reads SGHTA; CDR2 reads FQGNSA. The CDR3 region is CASSPPGPTLKNTEAFF. The CDR3 region has the DNA TGTGCCAGCAGCCCCCCGGGCCCAACTCTGAAGAACACTGAAGCTTTCTTT.

The rearrangement joins TRBV25-1 to TRBJ2-1; the D is unclear. In germline, CDR1 is MGHDK, CDR2 SYGVNS. This CDR3 comprises 15 residues. Trimming left V 3 bases short and J 1 base short, with 10 bases between. CDR3: CASSDTPRSYNEQFF. CDR3 DNA: TGTGCCAGCAGTGATACCCCTCGTTCCTACAATGAGCAGTTCTTC.

This clone appeared once. The chain is built from TRBV5-4 and TRBJ1-5, with 8 bases identical to TRBD1. The germline V gene has CDR1 SGHNT and CDR2 YYREEE (reference sequence). V shed 4 bases and J 4 bases; nucleotides not matched to a gene: 7. The CDR3 sequence is 15 residues long. CDR3 nucleotide sequence: TGTGCCAGCAGCGCAGACAGGGGATCTAATCAGCCCCAGCATTTT. It yields the protein CASSADRGSNQPQHF. Variable domain in full (rest from reference TRBV5-4 and TRBJ1-5): ETGVTQSPTHLIKTRGQQVTLRCSSQSGHNTVSWYQQALGQGPQFIFQYYREEENGRGNFPPRFSGLQFPNYSSELNVNALELDDSALYLCASSADRGSNQPQHFGDGTRLSIL.

The chain uses TRBV7-2 and TRBJ1-5, with 9 bases aligning to TRBD1. The CDR3 is 16 amino acids. Germline CDR1 reads SGHTA; CDR2 reads FQGNSA. Trimming took 3 bases from V and 7 from J; bases not matched to a gene: 10. The CDR3 DNA follows: TGTGCCAGCAGCTTTAGACAGGGGGAACGAGGCCAGCCCCAGCATTTT. This encodes CASSFRQGERGQPQHF.

The chain is built from TRBV7-9 and TRBJ2-7; 7 bases fit TRBD2. The CDR3 spans 15 residues. The V gene's germline CDR1 is SEHNR and CDR2 FQNEAQ (reference sequence). V shed 0 bases and J 3 bases; nucleotides not matched to a gene: 5. The CDR3 region is CASSLAPGTNYEQYF. The CDR3 bases are TGTGCCAGCAGCTTAGCACCCGGGACTAACTACGAGCAGTACTTC.

The chain is built from TRBV25-1 and TRBJ2-7, with no clear D. The CDR3 runs to 11 residues. CDR1 MGHDK and CDR2 SYGVNS come from the germline V gene. V was pared by 5 bases and J by 4 bases, with 6 bases between. The DNA for the CDR3 is TGTGCCAGCAGTCCTGATTACGAGCAGTACTTC. It is translated as CASSPDYEQYF.

The CDR3 bases are TGTGCCAGCAGCAGGGGGGGCGGGGTGTACCAAGAGACCCAGTACTTC. It specifies CASSRGGGVYQETQYF. The V and J genes are TRBV7-7 and TRBJ2-5, with D perhaps matching TRBD2 (7 bases). The CDR3 is 16 residues long. Trimming removed 5 bases from V and 0 bases from J, with 16 bases in between. Germline V gene sequence: CDR1 SSHAT, CDR2 FNYEAQ (reference sequence).

The chain has TRBV11-1 and TRBJ2-7; D perhaps matches TRBD2 (5 bases). The germline V gene has CDR1 SGHAT and CDR2 FQDESV (reference sequence). Trimming took 5 bases from V and 2 from J, leaving 16 bases between them. This CDR3 is built from 15 residues. The chain's CDR3 is CASSPLVAGAYEQYF. Here the CDR3 DNA reads TGTGCCAGCAGCCCCCTCGTGGCGGGCGCCTACGAGCAGTACTTC. Drawing the rest from reference TRBV11-1 and TRBJ2-7, the complete variable domain is EAEVAQSPRYKITEKSQAVAFWCDPISGHATLYWYRQILGQGPELLVQFQDESVVDDSQLPKDRFSAERLKGVDSTLKIQPAELGDSAMYLCASSPLVAGAYEQYFGPGTRLTVT.

The rearrangement joins TRBV11-1 to TRBJ2-7; D is ambiguous. The CDR3 is 14 amino acids. V lost 2 bases and J lost 3, with 11 bases in between. Germline values: CDR1 SGHAT, CDR2 FQDESV (reference sequence). The CDR3 DNA is TGTGCCAGCAGCTTACAGACGACGGGCTACGAGCAGTACTTC. It yields the protein CASSLQTTGYEQYF.

The chain uses TRBV29-1 and TRBJ2-7; TRBD1 agrees at 7 bases. The germline V gene encodes CDR1 SQVTM and CDR2 ANQGSEA. V dropped 5 bases and J dropped 4; count of bases not matched to a gene: 11. This CDR3 region has 14 residues. In nucleotides, the CDR3 is TGCAGCGTTTTCCGGGACAGTTTATCTTACGAGCAGTACTTC. This codes for CSVFRDSLSYEQYF.

V is TRBV13 and J is TRBJ1-3, with 9 nucleotides matching TRBD1. The CDR3 consists of 16 residues. The germline V gene has CDR1 PRHDT and CDR2 FYEKMQ (reference sequence). The trim removed 5 bases at V and 4 bases at J, leaving 9 bases unmatched. The CDR3: CASSTPTGGGGNTIYF. DNA of the CDR3: TGTGCCAGCAGCACCCCGACAGGGGGTGGAGGAAACACCATATATTTT.

J is TRBJ2-1 and V is TRBV5-1, with 8 bases matching TRBD2. The CDR3 runs 18 residues. Germline-derived CDR1 and CDR2 are SGHRS and YFSETQ. V was clipped by 0 bases and J by 5 bases; unmatched bases: 13. This CDR3 reads CASSLANPLAELHNEQFF. CDR3 nucleotides: TGCGCCAGCAGCTTGGCAAACCCACTAGCGGAGCTCCACAATGAGCAGTTCTTC.

The V gene is TRBV7-3, the J gene TRBJ2-1; D may match TRBD1 or TRBD2 (5 bases each). The CDR3 loop spans 16 amino acids. CDR1 is SGHTA, CDR2 FQGTGA, per germline. Between the trimmed V and J ends, which lost 5 bases and 0 bases, there was a span of 14 bases. The CDR3 nucleotides read TGTGCCAGCAGCCCGGGACCCCGGAGCTCCTACAATGAGCAGTTCTTC. Amino acids: CASSPGPRSSYNEQFF.

The CDR3 here is CASSQDSPNQPQHF. The CDR3 DNA reads as TGTGCCAGCAGCCAAGACAGTCCCAATCAGCCCCAGCATTTT. The V gene is TRBV6-6, the J gene TRBJ1-5; perhaps TRBD1 as D (5 bases). This CDR3 is built from 14 residues. Germline V gene data show CDR1 as MNHNY and CDR2 as SVGAGI (reference sequence). The germline V and J ends were trimmed by 6 bases and 3 bases, with 12 bases remaining between them.

The chain recombines TRBV6-6 with TRBJ2-1; D is unclear. Germline CDR1 MNHNY, CDR2 SVGAGI (reference sequence). V was pared by 3 bases and J by 5 bases, with 11 bases between. This CDR3 contains 14 residues. The CDR3 DNA sequence: TGTGCCAGCAGTTATGCGACTTTTCACAATGAGCAGTTCTTC. Protein sequence: CASSYATFHNEQFF.

The CDR3 spells CASSQGPTGGETQYF. CDR3 DNA sequence: TGTGCCAGCAGCCAGGGGCCCACAGGGGGCGAAACGCAGTATTTT. This chain links TRBV7-2 with TRBJ2-3; 9 nucleotides agree with TRBD1. The CDR3 spans 15 residues. V shed 5 bases, J shed 9 bases, and the junction held 12 bases outside the gene matches. Per germline, CDR1 SGHTA and CDR2 FQGNSA. Complete variable domain (other parts from reference TRBV7-2 and TRBJ2-3): GAGVSQSPSNKVTEKGKDVELRCDPISGHTALYWYRQSLGQGLEFLIYFQGNSAPDKSGLPSDRFSAERTGGSVSTLTIQRTQQEDSAVYLCASSQGPTGGETQYFGPGTRLTVL.

The chain links TRBV5-1 to TRBJ1-1, with 8 bases matching TRBD1. With 2 bases clipped from V and 1 base from J, the junction kept 1 base outside the gene matches. The CDR3 totals 14 residues. The germline V gene encodes CDR1 SGHRS and CDR2 YFSETQ. CDR3 amino acids: CASSFGTGNTEAFF. DNA of the CDR3: TGCGCCAGCAGCTTCGGGACAGGGAACACTGAAGCTTTCTTT.

The chain links TRBV28 to TRBJ1-1; the D is unclear. The V end lost 3 bases, the J end lost 0 bases, and 11 bases lay between the germline ends. This CDR3 spans 15 amino acids. The germline gives CDR1 MDHEN, CDR2 SYDVKM. CDR3 sequence (DNA): TGTGCCAGCAGTTTTGGGCAGAACATGAACACTGAAGCTTTCTTT. Translation: CASSFGQNMNTEAFF.

This clone was seen a single time. This chain uses TRBV5-5 with TRBJ2-7; D unresolved. CDR3 size: 11 residues. From germline, CDR1 is SGHKS and CDR2 YYEKEE (reference sequence). V lost 3 bases and J 3 bases, leaving 4 bases between the germline ends. The chain's CDR3 is CASSWNYEQYF. The CDR3 nucleotides are TGTGCCAGCAGCTGGAACTACGAGCAGTACTTC.

This chain uses TRBV5-6 with TRBJ2-7, with D possibly being TRBD1 or TRBD2 (7 bases each). V gave up 3 bases and J gave up 3 bases, with 19 bases separating them. The V gene's germline CDR1 is SGHDT and CDR2 YYEEEE. The CDR3 extends over 16 amino acids. CDR3 nucleotide sequence: TGTGCCAGCAGCTCCGGAGGGGGCGGGAGAATCTACGAGCAGTACTTC. It codes for CASSSGGGGRIYEQYF.

The V gene is TRBV18, the J gene TRBJ1-4; D unresolved. V was clipped by 10 bases and J by 7 bases, with 16 bases between them. The CDR3 spans 13 residues. Looked up from germline, CDR1 is KGHSH and CDR2 is LQKENI. In DNA, the CDR3 is TGTGCCACCTCGGGTGGCGGTGCTGAAAAACTGTTTTTT. Protein sequence: CATSGGGAEKLFF.

The chain is built from TRBV10-3 and TRBJ1-1, with D possibly TRBD1 on 6 matching bases. V was cut by 10 bases and J by 7 bases, with 19 bases left in between. CDR3 length: 13 residues. Germline V CDR1 and CDR2: ENHRY, SYGVKD. The CDR3 spells CATEGGAGYEAFF. The CDR3 DNA sequence: TGTGCCACCGAGGGGGGGGCGGGATATGAAGCTTTCTTT.

The chain recombines TRBV7-8 with TRBJ1-1, with unresolved D. This CDR3 has 13 residues. Trimming removed 4 bases at V and 5 bases at J, with 11 bases between. Germline CDR1 is SGHVS and CDR2 is FQNEAQ. DNA of the CDR3: TGTGCCAGCAGCTCGTCCCTTCGAACTGAAGCTTTCTTT. It yields the protein CASSSSLRTEAFF. The complete variable domain, with remaining parts taken from reference TRBV7-8 and TRBJ1-1, reads GAGVSQSPRYKVAKRGQDVALRCDPISGHVSLFWYQQALGQGPEFLTYFQNEAQLDKSGLPSDRFFAERPEGSVSTLKIQRTQQEDSAVYLCASSSSLRTEAFFGQGTRLTVV.